This TCR beta chain was retrieved from a study of blood T cell repertoires in COVID-19. Across the whole study: Italy, Spain and the United States were the sources of the convalescent and acute COVID-19 samples. T cells, B-cell-depleted T cells, or PBMCs supplied cDNA or gDNA.

The table came from immunoSEQ multiplex PCR; TCRdb's copy has only in-frame clones and leaves some out. This repertoire shows some 70,000 clones, 80% to 90% found once; its top ten account for 5.5% to 8.5%. The germline CDR1 and CDR2 sequences are SGHRS and YFSETQ. Trimming removed 5 bases from V and 3 bases from J; junction bases left unmatched: 3. The CDR3 loop spans 14 amino acids. The sequencing sample was made of peripheral blood. The gene calls are TRBV5-1 and TRBJ1-4, with 8 bases that match TRBD1. This receptor was taken from a man between 50 and 59 years old with active COVID-19. In DNA form, the CDR3 reads TGCGCCAGCAGGGAGACAGGGGCTAATGAAAAACTGTTTTTT. Amino acid sequence: CASRETGANEKLFF.